The 16 T cell receptor beta chains listed next were all sequenced from one sample in a study of OX40 agonist ivuxolimab in advanced cancers. TCRdb's table, derived via immunoSEQ multiplex PCR, lists solely in-frame clones and lacks some. The sample carries some 50,000 clones, 84% recorded once. The material sequenced was CD4+ or CD8+ T cells sorted from blood, taken in a trial of the OX40 agonist ivuxolimab. The receptors were gathered from an adult with an advanced solid tumor such as melanoma, head and neck, liver or kidney cancer.

The chain employs TRBV5-6 and TRBJ2-2, with TRBD1 identical over 7 bases. The V and J ends lost 0 bases and 6 bases, in that order; junction bases with no gene match: 5. The CDR3 is made up of 15 amino acids. CDR1 and CDR2 (germline): SGHDT, YYEEEE. CDR3 residues: CASSLVGGLPGELFF. The CDR3 coding sequence is TGTGCCAGCAGCTTGGTAGGGGGCTTGCCCGGGGAGCTGTTTTTT.

The chain couples TRBV7-8 to TRBJ1-1; TRBD1 might be the D (5 bases). Germline V gene sequence: CDR1 SGHVS, CDR2 FQNEAQ. CDR3 size: 13 residues. V shed 4 bases and J shed 0 bases, with 6 bases lying between them. DNA for the CDR3: TGTGCCAGCAGCTCCAGGGTGAACACTGAAGCTTTCTTT. It is translated as CASSSRVNTEAFF.

The chain uses TRBV6-1 and TRBJ2-1, with D possibly TRBD2 on 6 matching bases. V dropped 2 bases and J dropped 5 bases, with 13 bases sitting between them. The CDR3 runs to 15 residues. Germline CDR1 reads MNHNS; CDR2 reads SASEGT. The CDR3 region has the DNA TGTGCCAGCAGTGAATTCGGGGGTCAAAACAATGAGCAGTTCTTC. Its protein product is CASSEFGGQNNEQFF.

The V and J genes are TRBV2 and TRBJ2-7; either TRBD1 or TRBD2 may fit D (5 bases each). Germline V gene lookup returns CDR1 SNHLY and CDR2 FYNNEI. CDR3 length: 18 amino acids. Trimming left V 0 bases short and J 0 bases short, with 18 bases between. The CDR3 coding sequence is TGTGCCAGCAGTGAAGCCGTAAAGACATGGGGGAGCTCCTACGAGCAGTACTTC. Its protein is CASSEAVKTWGSSYEQYF. Based on the CDR3 plus reference TRBV2 and TRBJ2-7, the full variable domain is EPEVTQTPSHQVTQMGQEVILRCVPISNHLYFYWYRQILGQKVEFLVSFYNNEISEKSEIFDDQFSVERPDGSNFTLKIRSTKLEDSAMYFCASSEAVKTWGSSYEQYFGPGTRLTVT.

V usage is TRBV10-2 and J usage is TRBJ2-1; D remains unclear. The CDR3 is 16 amino acids. Deletions cut 3 bases from V and 0 bases from J, with 12 bases between. The germline V gene has CDR1 WSHSY and CDR2 SAAADI. CDR3: CASSELGGYSYNEQFF. The CDR3 DNA follows: TGCGCCAGCAGTGAACTGGGCGGATACTCCTACAATGAGCAGTTCTTC.

This clone has more than one count but fewer than ten. The chain carries TRBV7-9 and TRBJ2-7; 12 bases fit TRBD2. The CDR3 totals 17 residues. Germline V gene sequence: CDR1 SEHNR, CDR2 FQNEAQ (reference sequence). Trimming at V came to 5 bases and at J to 0 bases, leaving 8 bases not matched to a gene. The DNA of the CDR3 is TGTGCCAGCAGCACGGGGACTAGCGGGCCGAGCTCCTACGAGCAGTACTTC. This translates into CASSTGTSGPSSYEQYF.

This chain uses TRBV5-1 with TRBJ2-3; 9 bases agree with TRBD2. Germline CDR1 and CDR2: SGHRS and YFSETQ. The CDR3 covers 16 residues. J was trimmed by 3 bases and V by 4 bases; bases with no gene match: 9. The CDR3 region is CASSPEGGRGTDTQYF. The CDR3 DNA sequence: TGCGCCAGCAGCCCCGAAGGCGGGAGGGGTACAGATACGCAGTATTTT.

The chain couples TRBV29-1 to TRBJ1-1; no clear D gene. The length of the CDR3 is 13 residues. V lost 8 bases, J lost 1 base, and 14 bases lay in between. Germline CDR1 SQVTM, CDR2 ANQGSEA. CDR3 sequence reads: CSQTDVGNTEAFF. CDR3 in DNA: TGCAGCCAGACGGACGTGGGGAACACTGAAGCTTTCTTT.

The chain employs TRBV19 and TRBJ2-5; 8 bases agree with TRBD2. This CDR3 is 15 amino acids long. V shed 4 bases and J 2 bases; nucleotides not matched to a gene: 6. Germline assignment: CDR1 LNHDA and CDR2 SQIVND (reference sequence). The chain's CDR3 is CASSKTSGTQETQYF. The CDR3 bases are TGTGCCAGTAGTAAAACTAGCGGAACACAAGAGACCCAGTACTTC. Variable domain in full (rest from reference TRBV19 and TRBJ2-5): DGGITQSPKYLFRKEGQNVTLSCEQNLNHDAMYWYRQDPGQGLRLIYYSQIVNDFQKGDIAEGYSVSREKKESFPLTVTSAQKNPTAFYLCASSKTSGTQETQYFGPGTRLLVL.

The rearrangement uses TRBV18 and TRBJ2-1; no reliable D call. The CDR3 length is 15 residues. Trimming removed 3 bases from V and 4 bases from J, with 13 bases in between. Germline V gene lookup returns CDR1 KGHSH and CDR2 LQKENI. CDR3 in DNA: TGTGCCAGCTCACCCGAAAAGGCTCCGTACAATGAGCAGTTCTTC. It yields the protein CASSPEKAPYNEQFF.

The genes are TRBV30 and TRBJ1-2, with D possibly TRBD1 on 5 matching bases. The CDR3 totals 14 residues. The germline V gene encodes CDR1 GTSNPN and CDR2 SVGIG (reference sequence). V lost 1 base to trimming and J lost 4 bases, with 13 bases between them. The CDR3 here is CAWSEGVPSYGYTF. The DNA of the CDR3 is TGTGCCTGGAGTGAAGGGGTACCTTCCTATGGCTACACCTTC.

This chain connects TRBV7-7 to TRBJ2-7; D assignment may be TRBD1 or TRBD2 (5 bases each). This CDR3 is built from 14 residues. Per the germline V gene, CDR1 is SSHAT and CDR2 is FNYEAQ (reference sequence). V gave up 3 bases and J gave up 6 bases, with 15 bases separating them. The CDR3 here is CASSFGDGNSEQYF. The CDR3 region has the DNA TGTGCCAGCAGCTTTGGGGACGGAAACAGCGAGCAGTACTTC.

The chain carries TRBV15 and TRBJ2-7; 12 nucleotides align to TRBD2. From germline, CDR1 is LNHNV and CDR2 YYDKDF (reference sequence). V shed 8 bases, J shed 2 bases, and the junction held 1 base outside the gene matches. This CDR3 spans 13 amino acids. Here the CDR3 reads CATRTSGTYEQYF. DNA of the CDR3: TGTGCCACCCGGACTAGCGGGACCTACGAGCAGTACTTC.

CDR3 coding DNA: TGTGCCAGCTCACCACTGGCAATGAACTATGGCTACACCTTC. Its protein product is CASSPLAMNYGYTF. V and J are TRBV18 and TRBJ1-2, with no clear D. V gave up 1 base and J gave up 2 bases, with 8 bases separating them. This CDR3 is 14 amino acids long. CDR1 and CDR2 (germline): KGHSH, LQKENI.

This clone was detected once. This sequence joins TRBV19 and TRBJ2-2, with 12 bases that match TRBD2. CDR1 and CDR2 from the germline V gene are LNHDA and SQIVND (reference sequence). Trimming removed 8 bases from V and 6 bases from J; junction bases left unmatched: 4. The CDR3 is made up of 14 amino acids. The DNA for the CDR3 is TGTGCCAGTGATCTAGCGGGAGGGGCCGGGGAGCTGTTTTTT. Its translation: CASDLAGGAGELFF. Drawing the rest from reference TRBV19 and TRBJ2-2, the complete variable domain is DGGITQSPKYLFRKEGQNVTLSCEQNLNHDAMYWYRQDPGQGLRLIYYSQIVNDFQKGDIAEGYSVSREKKESFPLTVTSAQKNPTAFYLCASDLAGGAGELFFGEGSRLTVL.

This clone was found once. DNA for the CDR3: TGTGCCAGCAGTTACTCGAGGCAGGTCTACGAGCAGTACTTC. It yields the protein CASSYSRQVYEQYF. The V gene is TRBV6-6, the J gene TRBJ2-7, with D unresolved. This CDR3 comprises 14 residues. The V gene lost 0 bases and the J gene lost 3 bases, with 9 bases spanning the gap. Germline V CDR1 and CDR2: MNHNY, SVGAGI (reference sequence).